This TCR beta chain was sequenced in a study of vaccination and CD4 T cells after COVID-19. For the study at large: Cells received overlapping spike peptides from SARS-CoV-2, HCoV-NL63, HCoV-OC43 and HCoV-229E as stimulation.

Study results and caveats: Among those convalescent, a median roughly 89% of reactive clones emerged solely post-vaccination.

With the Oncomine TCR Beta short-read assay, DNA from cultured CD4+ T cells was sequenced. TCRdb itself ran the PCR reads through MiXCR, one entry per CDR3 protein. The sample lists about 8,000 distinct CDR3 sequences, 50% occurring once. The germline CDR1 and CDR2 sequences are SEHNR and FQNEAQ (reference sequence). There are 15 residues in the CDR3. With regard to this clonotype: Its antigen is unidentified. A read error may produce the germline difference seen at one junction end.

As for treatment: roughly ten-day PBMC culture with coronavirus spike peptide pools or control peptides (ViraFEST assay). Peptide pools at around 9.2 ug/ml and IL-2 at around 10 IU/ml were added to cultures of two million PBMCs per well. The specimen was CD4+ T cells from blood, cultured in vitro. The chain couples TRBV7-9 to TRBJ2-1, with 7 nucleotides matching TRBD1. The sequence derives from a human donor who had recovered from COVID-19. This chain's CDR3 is CASRLGLGGKDEQFF. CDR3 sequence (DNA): TGTGCCAGCAGATTAGGCCTAGGGGGCAAGGATGAGCAGTTCTTC.